These 5 T cell receptor beta chains originate from one sample sequenced in a study of PD-1 blockade in classical Hodgkin lymphoma. Time point described: cycle 4 day 1 (C4D1), after 6 weeks of nivolumab. Autologous stem cell transplantation was followed by relapse in every patient, and brentuximab vedotin exposure varied. Clones were sequenced by immunoSEQ multiplex PCR, and TCRdb holds only the in-frame ones, with some missing. In the table there are 90,000 or so clones, approximately 78% of which are singletons. This specimen consisted of peripheral blood mononuclear cells (PBMCs), obtained before the fourth cycle of nivolumab. These TCRs come from a human donor with classical Hodgkin lymphoma.

This rearrangement joins TRBV6-6 to TRBJ1-4; D not resolved. CDR1 and CDR2 (germline): MNHNY, SVGAGI (reference sequence). The CDR3 is 14 residues long. V was pared by 0 bases and J by 4 bases, with 6 bases between. CDR3 amino acids: CASSYSQINEKLFF. In nucleotides, the CDR3 is TGTGCCAGCAGTTACTCCCAGATTAATGAAAAACTGTTTTTT.

This clone was recorded only once. The V call is TRBV27, the J call TRBJ2-7; D may be TRBD1 or TRBD2 (6 bases each). The CDR3 contains 15 residues. Germline CDR1 MNHEY, CDR2 SMNVEV (reference sequence). The germline V and J ends were trimmed by 2 bases and 0 bases, with 11 bases remaining between them. The chain's CDR3 is CASSLGGLNSYEQYF. CDR3 nucleotides: TGTGCCAGCAGTTTAGGGGGGCTAAACTCCTACGAGCAGTACTTC.

The chain uses TRBV5-1 and TRBJ2-7; a weak D match, TRBD2 (5 bases). Germline V lookup: CDR1 SGHRS, CDR2 YFSETQ. The length of the CDR3 is 14 residues. Trimming took 0 bases from V and 2 from J, leaving 9 bases between them. This CDR3 is CASSLEGDAYEQYF. The CDR3 region has the DNA TGCGCCAGCAGCTTGGAGGGAGATGCCTACGAGCAGTACTTC.

The V and J genes are TRBV18 and TRBJ2-1, with 10 bases aligning to TRBD2. The J segment lost 3 bases and the V segment lost 6 bases, leaving 5 bases of the junction unmatched. This CDR3 region has 15 residues. Germline V gene lookup returns CDR1 KGHSH and CDR2 LQKENI. The chain's CDR3 is CASSPLAGVYNEQFF. CDR3 DNA: TGTGCCAGCTCTCCTCTAGCGGGGGTCTACAATGAGCAGTTCTTC.

The chain recombines TRBV5-1 with TRBJ2-7; 8 bases align to TRBD1. V was pared by 4 bases and J by 7 bases, with 10 bases of the junction left unmatched. Germline CDR1 SGHRS, CDR2 YFSETQ. The CDR3 spans 14 residues. The CDR3 DNA follows: TGCGCCAGCAGCCCGACAGGGGTAGAACGGGAGCAGTACTTC. Protein: CASSPTGVEREQYF.